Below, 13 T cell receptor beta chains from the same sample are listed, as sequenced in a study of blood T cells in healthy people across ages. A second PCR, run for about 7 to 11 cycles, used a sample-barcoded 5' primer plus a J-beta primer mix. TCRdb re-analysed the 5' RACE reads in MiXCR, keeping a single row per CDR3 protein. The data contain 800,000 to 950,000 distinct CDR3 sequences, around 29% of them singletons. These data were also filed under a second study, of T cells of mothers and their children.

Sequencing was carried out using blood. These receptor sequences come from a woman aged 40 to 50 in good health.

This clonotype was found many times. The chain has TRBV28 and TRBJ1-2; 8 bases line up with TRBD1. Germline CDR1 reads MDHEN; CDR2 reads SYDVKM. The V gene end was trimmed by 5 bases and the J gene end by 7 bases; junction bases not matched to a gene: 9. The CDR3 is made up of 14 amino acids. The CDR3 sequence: CASSTPGGGFGYTF. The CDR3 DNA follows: TGTGCCAGCAGTACCCCAGGGGGCGGTTTTGGCTACACCTTC.

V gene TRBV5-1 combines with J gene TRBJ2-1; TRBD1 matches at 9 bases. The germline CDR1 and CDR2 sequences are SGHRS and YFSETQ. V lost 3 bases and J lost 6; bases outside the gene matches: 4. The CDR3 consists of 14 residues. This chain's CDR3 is CASSSETGGNEQFF. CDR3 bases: TGCGCCAGCAGCTCGGAGACAGGGGGCAATGAGCAGTTCTTC.

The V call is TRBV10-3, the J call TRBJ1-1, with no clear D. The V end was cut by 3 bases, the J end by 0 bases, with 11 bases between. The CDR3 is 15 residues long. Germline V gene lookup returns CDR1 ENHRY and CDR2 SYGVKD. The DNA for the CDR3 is TGTGCCATCAGTGAAAGAAACAGCATGAACACTGAAGCTTTCTTT. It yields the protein CAISERNSMNTEAFF.

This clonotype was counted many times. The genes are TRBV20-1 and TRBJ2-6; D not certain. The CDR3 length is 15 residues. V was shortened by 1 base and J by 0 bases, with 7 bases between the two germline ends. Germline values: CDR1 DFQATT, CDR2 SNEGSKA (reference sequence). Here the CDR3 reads CSARGRVSGANVLTF. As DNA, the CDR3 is TGCAGTGCTAGAGGCCGTGTCTCTGGGGCCAACGTCCTGACTTTC.

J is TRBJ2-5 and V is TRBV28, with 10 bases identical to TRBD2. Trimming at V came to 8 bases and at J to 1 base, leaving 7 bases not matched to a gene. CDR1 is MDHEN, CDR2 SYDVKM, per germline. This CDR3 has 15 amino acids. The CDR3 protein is CASQGASGGQETQYF. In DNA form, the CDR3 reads TGTGCCAGCCAAGGAGCTAGCGGGGGCCAAGAGACCCAGTACTTC.

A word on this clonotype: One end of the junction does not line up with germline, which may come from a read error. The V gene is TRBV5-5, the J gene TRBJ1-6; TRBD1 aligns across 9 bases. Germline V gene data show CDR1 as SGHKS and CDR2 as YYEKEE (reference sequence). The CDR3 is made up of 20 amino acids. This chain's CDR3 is CVSSLASFRDRVYDNSPLHF. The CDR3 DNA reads TGTGTCAGCAGCTTGGCCTCATTTAGGGACAGGGTTTACGATAATTCACCCCTCCACTTT.

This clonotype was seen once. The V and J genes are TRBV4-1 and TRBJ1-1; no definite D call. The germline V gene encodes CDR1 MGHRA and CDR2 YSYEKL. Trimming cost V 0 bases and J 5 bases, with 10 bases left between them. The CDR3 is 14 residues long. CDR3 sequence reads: CASSQESFGTEAFF. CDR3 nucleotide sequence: TGCGCCAGCAGCCAAGAAAGTTTCGGGACTGAAGCTTTCTTT.

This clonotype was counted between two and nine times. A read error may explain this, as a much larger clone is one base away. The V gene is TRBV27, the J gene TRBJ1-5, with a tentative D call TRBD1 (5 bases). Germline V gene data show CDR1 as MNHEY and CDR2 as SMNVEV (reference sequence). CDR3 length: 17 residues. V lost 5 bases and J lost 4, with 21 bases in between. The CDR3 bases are TGTGCCAGCAGTGTGGCAGCCCGGAGGGGTAGTAATCAGCCCCAGCATTTT. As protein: CASSVAARRGSNQPQHF.

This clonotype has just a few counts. CDR3 amino acids: CATSRPTGVNTEAFF. The CDR3 region has the DNA TGTGCCACCAGCAGACCCACAGGGGTGAACACTGAAGCTTTCTTT. The J gene is TRBJ1-1, the V gene TRBV15, with 7 nucleotides matching TRBD1. V was clipped by 2 bases and J by 0 bases; unmatched bases: 3. This CDR3 is built from 15 residues. Germline V gene sequence: CDR1 LNHNV, CDR2 YYDKDF (reference sequence).

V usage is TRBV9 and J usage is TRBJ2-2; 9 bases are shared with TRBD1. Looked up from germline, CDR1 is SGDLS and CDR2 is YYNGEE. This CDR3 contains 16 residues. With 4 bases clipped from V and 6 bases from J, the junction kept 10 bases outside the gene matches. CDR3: CASSTSGTGRAGELFF. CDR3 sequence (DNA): TGTGCCAGCAGCACATCCGGGACAGGGCGGGCCGGGGAGCTGTTTTTT. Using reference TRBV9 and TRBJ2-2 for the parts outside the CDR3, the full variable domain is DSGVTQTPKHLITATGQRVTLRCSPRSGDLSVYWYQQSLDQGLQFLIQYYNGEERAKGNILERFSAQQFPDLHSELNLSSLELGDSALYFCASSTSGTGRAGELFFGEGSRLTVL.

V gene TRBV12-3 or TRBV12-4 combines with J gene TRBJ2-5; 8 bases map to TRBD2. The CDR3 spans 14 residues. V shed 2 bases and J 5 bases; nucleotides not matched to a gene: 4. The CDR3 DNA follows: TGTGCCAGCAGTTTAAGTAGCGGGGTCGAGACCCAGTACTTC. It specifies CASSLSSGVETQYF.

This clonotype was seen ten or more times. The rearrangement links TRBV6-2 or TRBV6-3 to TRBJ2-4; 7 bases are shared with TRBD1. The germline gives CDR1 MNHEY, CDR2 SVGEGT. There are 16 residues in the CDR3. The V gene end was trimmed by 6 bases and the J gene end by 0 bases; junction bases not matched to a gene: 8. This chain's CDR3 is CASSHGDRVAKNIQYF. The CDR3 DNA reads TGTGCCAGCAGCCACGGGGACAGAGTAGCCAAAAACATTCAGTACTTC.

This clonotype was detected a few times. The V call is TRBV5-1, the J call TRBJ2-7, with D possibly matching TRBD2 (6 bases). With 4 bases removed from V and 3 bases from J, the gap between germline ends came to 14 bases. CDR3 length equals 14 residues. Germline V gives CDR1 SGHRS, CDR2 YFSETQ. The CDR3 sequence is CASSIRLELYEQYF. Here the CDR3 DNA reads TGCGCCAGCAGCATCAGACTAGAGCTCTACGAGCAGTACTTC.